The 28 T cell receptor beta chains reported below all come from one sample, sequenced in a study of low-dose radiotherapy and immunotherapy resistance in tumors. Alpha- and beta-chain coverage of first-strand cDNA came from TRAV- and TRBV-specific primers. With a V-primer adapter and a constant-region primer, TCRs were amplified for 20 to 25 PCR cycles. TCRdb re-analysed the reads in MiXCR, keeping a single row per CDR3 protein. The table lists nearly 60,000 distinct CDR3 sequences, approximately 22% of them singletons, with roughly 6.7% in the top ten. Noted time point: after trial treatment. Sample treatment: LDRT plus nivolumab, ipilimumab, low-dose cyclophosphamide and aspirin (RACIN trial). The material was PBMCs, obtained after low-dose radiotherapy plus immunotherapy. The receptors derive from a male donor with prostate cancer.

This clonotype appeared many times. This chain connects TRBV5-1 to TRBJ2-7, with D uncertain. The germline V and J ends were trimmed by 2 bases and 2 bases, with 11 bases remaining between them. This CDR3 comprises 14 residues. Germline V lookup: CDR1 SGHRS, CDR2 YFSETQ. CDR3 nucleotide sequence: TGCGCCAGCAGCTTTGCGACTTTTGCCTACGAGCAGTACTTC. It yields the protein CASSFATFAYEQYF.

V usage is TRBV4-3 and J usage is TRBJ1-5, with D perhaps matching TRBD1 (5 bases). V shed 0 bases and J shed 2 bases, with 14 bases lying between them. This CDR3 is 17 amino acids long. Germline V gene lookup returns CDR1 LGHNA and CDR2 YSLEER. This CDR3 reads CASSQEGPEGGNQPQHF. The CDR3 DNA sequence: TGCGCCAGCAGCCAAGAGGGGCCCGAGGGAGGCAATCAGCCCCAGCATTTT.

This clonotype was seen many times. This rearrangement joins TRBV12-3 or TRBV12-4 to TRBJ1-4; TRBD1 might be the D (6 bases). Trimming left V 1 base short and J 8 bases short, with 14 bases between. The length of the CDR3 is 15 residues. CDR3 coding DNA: TGTGCCAGCAGTTTAGGTCAGGGGCCAAGAGAAAAACTGTTTTTT. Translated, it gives CASSLGQGPREKLFF.

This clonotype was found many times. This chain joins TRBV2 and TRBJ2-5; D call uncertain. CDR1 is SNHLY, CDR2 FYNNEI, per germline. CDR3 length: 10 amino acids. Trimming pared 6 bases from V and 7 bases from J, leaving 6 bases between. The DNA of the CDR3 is TGTGCCAGCAGCGTGGGGACCCAGTACTTC. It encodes CASSVGTQYF.

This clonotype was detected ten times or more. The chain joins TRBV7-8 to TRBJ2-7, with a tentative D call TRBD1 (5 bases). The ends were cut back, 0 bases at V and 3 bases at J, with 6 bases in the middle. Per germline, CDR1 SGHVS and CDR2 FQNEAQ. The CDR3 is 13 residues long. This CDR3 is CASSLARDYEQYF. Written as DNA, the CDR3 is TGTGCCAGCAGCTTAGCCAGGGACTACGAGCAGTACTTC. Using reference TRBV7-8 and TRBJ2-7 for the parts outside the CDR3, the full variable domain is GAGVSQSPRYKVAKRGQDVALRCDPISGHVSLFWYQQALGQGPEFLTYFQNEAQLDKSGLPSDRFFAERPEGSVSTLKIQRTQQEDSAVYLCASSLARDYEQYFGPGTRLTVT.

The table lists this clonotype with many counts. CDR3 amino acids: CASSGLAGGVSDTQYF. For the CDR3, the DNA is TGTGCCAGCAGCGGACTAGCGGGGGGGGTTTCCGATACGCAGTATTTT. V gene TRBV7-6 combines with J gene TRBJ2-3; the match to TRBD2 covers 15 bases. The junction had 6 bases not matched to a gene; V was cut back by 5 bases and J by 6 bases. There are 16 residues in the CDR3. CDR1 is SGHVS, CDR2 FNYEAQ, per germline.

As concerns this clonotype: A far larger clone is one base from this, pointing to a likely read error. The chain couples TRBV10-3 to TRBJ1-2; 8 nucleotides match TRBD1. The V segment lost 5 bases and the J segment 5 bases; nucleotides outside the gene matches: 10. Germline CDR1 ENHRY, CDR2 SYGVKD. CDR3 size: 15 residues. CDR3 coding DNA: TGTGCCATCAGTCGTGCTCAGGGGGCGCTTTATGGCTACACCTTC. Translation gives CAISRAQGALYGYTF.

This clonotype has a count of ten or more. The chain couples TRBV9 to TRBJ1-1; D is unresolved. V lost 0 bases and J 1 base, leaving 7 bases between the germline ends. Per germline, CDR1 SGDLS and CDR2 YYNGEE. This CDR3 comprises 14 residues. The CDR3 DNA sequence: TGTGCCAGCAGCGTAGGATTAGGGAACACTGAAGCTTTCTTT. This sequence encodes CASSVGLGNTEAFF.

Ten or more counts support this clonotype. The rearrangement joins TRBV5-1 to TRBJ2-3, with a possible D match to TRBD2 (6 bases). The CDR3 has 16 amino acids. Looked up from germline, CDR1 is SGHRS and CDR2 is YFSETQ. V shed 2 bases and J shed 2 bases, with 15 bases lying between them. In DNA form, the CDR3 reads TGCGCCAGCAGCTTAACCCGCGGGGAACCCACAGATACGCAGTATTTT. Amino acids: CASSLTRGEPTDTQYF.

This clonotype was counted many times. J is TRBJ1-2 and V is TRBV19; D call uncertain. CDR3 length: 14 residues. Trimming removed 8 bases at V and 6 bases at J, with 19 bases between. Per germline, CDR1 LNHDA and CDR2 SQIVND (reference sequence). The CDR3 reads CASRPETRWHGYTF. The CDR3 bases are TGTGCCAGTCGGCCAGAGACCCGCTGGCATGGCTACACCTTC.

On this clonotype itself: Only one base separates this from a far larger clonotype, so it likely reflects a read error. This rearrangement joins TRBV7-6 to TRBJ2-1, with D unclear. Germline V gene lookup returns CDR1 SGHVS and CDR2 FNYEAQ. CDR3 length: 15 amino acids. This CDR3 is CAISYRTNSYNEQFF. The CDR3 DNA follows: TGTGCCATCAGCTACCGGACCAACTCCTACAATGAGCAGTTCTTC.

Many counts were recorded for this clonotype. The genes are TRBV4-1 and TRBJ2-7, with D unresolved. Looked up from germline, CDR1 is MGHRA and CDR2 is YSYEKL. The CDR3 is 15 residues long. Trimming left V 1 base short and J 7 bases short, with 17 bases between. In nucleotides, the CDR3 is TGCGCCAGCAGCCAAGCGGTACCGTTTCTCGGGGAGCAGTACTTC. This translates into CASSQAVPFLGEQYF.

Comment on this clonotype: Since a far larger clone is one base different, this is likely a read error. The CDR3 DNA reads TGTGCCAGCAGCTGGTCGAGAGATAACTATGGCTACACCTTC. Protein product: CASSWSRDNYGYTF. The chain couples TRBV7-9 to TRBJ1-2; D is unresolved. CDR3 length equals 14 residues. Germline V lookup: CDR1 SEHNR, CDR2 FQNEAQ (reference sequence). The germline V and J ends were trimmed by 4 bases and 1 base, with 10 bases remaining between them.

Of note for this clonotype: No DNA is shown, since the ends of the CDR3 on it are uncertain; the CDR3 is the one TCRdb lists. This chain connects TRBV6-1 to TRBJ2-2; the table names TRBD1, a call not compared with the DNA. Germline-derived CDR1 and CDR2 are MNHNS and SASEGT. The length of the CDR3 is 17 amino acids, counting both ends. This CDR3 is CASREVDVVAGELFFFF.

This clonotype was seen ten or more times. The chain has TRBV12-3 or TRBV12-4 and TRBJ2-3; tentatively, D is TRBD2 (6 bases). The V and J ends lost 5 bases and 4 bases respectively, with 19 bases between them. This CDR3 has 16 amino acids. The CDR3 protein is CASSGTRRPGADTQYF. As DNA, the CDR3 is TGTGCCAGCAGTGGGACTCGTCGACCGGGGGCAGATACGCAGTATTTT.

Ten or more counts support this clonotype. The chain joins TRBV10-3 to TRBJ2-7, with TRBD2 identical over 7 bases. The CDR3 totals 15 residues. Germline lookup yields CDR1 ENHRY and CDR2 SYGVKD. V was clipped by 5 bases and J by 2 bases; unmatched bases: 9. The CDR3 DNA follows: TGTGCCATCAGTACCGGCGGGGGTCGTACCTACGAGCAGTACTTC. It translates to CAISTGGGRTYEQYF.

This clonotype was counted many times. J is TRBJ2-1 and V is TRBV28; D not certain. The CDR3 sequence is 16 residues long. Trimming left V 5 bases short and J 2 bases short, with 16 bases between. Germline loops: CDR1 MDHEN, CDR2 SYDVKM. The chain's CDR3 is CASSTRPGQAYNEQFF. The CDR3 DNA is TGTGCCAGCAGTACGCGACCGGGCCAGGCCTACAATGAGCAGTTCTTC.

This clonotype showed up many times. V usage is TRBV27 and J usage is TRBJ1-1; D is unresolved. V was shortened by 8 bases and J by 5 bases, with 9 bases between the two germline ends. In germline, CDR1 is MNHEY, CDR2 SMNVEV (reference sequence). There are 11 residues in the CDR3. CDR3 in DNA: TGTGCCAGCGGACTATTGACTGAAGCTTTCTTT. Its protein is CASGLLTEAFF.

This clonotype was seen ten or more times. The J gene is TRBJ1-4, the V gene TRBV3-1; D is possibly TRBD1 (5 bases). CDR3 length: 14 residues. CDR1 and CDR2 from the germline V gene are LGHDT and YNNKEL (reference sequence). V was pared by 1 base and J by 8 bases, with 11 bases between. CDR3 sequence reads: CASSQADWGEKLFF. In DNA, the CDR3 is TGTGCCAGCAGCCAAGCCGACTGGGGGGAAAAACTGTTTTTT.

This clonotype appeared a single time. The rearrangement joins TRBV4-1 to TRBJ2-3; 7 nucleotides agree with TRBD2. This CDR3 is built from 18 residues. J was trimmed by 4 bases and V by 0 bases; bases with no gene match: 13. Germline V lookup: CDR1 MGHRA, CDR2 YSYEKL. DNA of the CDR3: TGCGCCAGCAGCCAAGATCGCCGAGCGGGGACGCTTGCAGATACGCAGTATTTT. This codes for CASSQDRRAGTLADTQYF.

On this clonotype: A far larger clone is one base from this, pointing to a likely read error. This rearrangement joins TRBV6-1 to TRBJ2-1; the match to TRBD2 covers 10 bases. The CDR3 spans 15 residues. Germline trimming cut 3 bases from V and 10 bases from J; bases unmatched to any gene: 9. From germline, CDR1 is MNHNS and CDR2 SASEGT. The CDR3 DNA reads TGTGCCAGCAGTGACCCAGCGGGAGGGGCCTACGAGCAGTTCTTC. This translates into CASSDPAGGAYEQFF.

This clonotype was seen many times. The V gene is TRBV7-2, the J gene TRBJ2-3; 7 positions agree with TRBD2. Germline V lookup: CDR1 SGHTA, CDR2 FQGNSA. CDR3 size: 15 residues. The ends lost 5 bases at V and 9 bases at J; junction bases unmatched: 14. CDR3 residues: CASSRDPGGRRTQYF. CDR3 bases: TGTGCCAGCAGCCGGGACCCGGGAGGCCGCAGAACGCAGTATTTT.

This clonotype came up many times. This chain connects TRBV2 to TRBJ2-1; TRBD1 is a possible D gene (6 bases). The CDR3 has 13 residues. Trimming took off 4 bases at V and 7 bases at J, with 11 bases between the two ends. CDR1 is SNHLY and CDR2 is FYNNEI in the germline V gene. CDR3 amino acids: CASSARTVNEQFF. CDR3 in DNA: TGTGCCAGCAGTGCCCGGACAGTAAATGAGCAGTTCTTC.

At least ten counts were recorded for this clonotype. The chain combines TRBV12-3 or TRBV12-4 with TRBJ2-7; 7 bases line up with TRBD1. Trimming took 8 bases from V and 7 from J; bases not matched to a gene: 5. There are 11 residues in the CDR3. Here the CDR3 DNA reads TGTGCCAGCTCAGGGGGACCGGAGCAGTACTTC. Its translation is CASSGGPEQYF.

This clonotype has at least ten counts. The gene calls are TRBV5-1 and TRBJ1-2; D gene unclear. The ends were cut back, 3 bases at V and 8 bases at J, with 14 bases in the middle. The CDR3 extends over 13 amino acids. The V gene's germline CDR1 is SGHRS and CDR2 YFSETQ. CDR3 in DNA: TGCGCCAGCAGCTCCGACGGAGGGCAGGGCTACACCTTC. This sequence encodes CASSSDGGQGYTF.

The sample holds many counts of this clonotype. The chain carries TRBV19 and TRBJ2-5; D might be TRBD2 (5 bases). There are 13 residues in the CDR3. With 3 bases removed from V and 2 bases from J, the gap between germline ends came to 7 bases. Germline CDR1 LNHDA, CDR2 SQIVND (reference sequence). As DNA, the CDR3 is TGTGCCAGTAGTATTACGGGACAAGAGACCCAGTACTTC. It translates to CASSITGQETQYF.

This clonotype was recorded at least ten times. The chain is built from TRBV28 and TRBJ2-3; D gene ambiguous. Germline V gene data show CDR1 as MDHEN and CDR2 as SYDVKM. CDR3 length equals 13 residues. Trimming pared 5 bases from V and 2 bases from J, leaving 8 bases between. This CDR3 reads CASSPRITDTQYF. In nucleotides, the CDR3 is TGTGCCAGCAGTCCGCGGATCACAGATACGCAGTATTTT.

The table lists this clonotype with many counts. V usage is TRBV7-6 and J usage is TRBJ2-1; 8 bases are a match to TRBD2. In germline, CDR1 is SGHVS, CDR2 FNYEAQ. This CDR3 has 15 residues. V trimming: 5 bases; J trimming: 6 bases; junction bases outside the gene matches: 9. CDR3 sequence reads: CASSGGLGSSNEQFF. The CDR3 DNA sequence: TGTGCCAGCAGCGGGGGACTAGGCTCGTCCAATGAGCAGTTCTTC.